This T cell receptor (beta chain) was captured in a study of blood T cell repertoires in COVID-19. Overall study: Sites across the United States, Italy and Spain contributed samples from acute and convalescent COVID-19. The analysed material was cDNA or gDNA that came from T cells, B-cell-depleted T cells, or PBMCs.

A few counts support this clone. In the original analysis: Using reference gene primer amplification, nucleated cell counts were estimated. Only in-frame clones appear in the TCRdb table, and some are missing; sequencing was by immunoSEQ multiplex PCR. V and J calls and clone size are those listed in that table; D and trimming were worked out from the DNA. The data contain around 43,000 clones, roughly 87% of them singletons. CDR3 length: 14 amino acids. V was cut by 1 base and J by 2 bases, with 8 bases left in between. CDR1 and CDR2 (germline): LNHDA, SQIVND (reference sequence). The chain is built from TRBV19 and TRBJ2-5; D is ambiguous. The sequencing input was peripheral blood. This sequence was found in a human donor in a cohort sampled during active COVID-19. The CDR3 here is CASSIGPTQETQYF. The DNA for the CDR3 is TGTGCCAGTAGTATAGGTCCTACTCAAGAGACCCAGTACTTC.